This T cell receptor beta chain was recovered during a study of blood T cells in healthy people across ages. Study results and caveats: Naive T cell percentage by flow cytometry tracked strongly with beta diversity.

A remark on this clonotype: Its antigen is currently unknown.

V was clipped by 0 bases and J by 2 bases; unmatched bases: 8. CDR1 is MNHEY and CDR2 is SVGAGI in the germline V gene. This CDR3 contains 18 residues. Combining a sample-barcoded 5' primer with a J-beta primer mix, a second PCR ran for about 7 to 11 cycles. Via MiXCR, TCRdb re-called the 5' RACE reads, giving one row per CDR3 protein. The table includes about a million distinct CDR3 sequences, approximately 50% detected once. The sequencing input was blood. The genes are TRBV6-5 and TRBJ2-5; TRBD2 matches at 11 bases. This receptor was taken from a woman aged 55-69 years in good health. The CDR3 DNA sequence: TGTGCCAGCAGTTACTCGATGGTGACTAGCGGGAAACAAGAGACCCAGTACTTC. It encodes CASSYSMVTSGKQETQYF.